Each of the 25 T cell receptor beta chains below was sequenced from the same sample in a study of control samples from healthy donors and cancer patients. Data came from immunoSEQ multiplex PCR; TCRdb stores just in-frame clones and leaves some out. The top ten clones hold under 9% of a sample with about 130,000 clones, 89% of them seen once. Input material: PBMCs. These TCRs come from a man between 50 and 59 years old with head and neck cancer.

CDR3 DNA: TGTGCCAGCAGTTTCATAATAGGCGAGCAGTACTTC. Amino acids: CASSFIIGEQYF. V gene TRBV28 combines with J gene TRBJ2-7; D is unclear. Looked up from germline, CDR1 is MDHEN and CDR2 is SYDVKM. The CDR3 sequence is 12 residues long. V was trimmed by 3 bases and J by 6 bases, leaving 9 bases between them.

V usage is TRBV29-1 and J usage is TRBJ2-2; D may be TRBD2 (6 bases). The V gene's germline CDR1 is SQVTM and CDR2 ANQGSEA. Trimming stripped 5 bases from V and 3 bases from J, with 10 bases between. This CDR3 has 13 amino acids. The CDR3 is CSVPSVDTGELFF. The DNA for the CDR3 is TGCAGCGTTCCTAGCGTGGACACCGGGGAGCTGTTTTTT.

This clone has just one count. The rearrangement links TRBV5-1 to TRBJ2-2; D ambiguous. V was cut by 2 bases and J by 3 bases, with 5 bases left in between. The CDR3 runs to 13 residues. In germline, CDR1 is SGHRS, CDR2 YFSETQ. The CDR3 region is CASSLSDTGELFF. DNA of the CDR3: TGCGCCAGCAGCTTATCAGACACCGGGGAGCTGTTTTTT.

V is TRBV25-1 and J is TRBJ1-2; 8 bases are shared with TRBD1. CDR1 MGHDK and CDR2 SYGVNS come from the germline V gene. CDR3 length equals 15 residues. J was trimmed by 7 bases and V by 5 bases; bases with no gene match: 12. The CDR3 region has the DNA TGTGCCAGCAGTTCTGGAACTACAGGGGGACGTGGCTACACCTTC. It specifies CASSSGTTGGRGYTF.

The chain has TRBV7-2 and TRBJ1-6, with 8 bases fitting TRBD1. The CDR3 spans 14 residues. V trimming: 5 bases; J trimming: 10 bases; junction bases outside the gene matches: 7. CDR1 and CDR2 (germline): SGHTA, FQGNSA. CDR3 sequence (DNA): TGTGCCAGCAGCCTTGACAGGGGACGCTCACCCCTCCACTTT. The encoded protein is CASSLDRGRSPLHF. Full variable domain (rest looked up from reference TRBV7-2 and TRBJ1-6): GAGVSQSPSNKVTEKGKDVELRCDPISGHTALYWYRQSLGQGLEFLIYFQGNSAPDKSGLPSDRFSAERTGGSVSTLTIQRTQQEDSAVYLCASSLDRGRSPLHFGNGTRLTVT.

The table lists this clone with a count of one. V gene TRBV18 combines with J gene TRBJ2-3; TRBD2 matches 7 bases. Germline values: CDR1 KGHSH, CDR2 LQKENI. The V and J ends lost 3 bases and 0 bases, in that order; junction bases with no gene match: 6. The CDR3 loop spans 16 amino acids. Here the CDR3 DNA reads TGTGCCAGCTCACCTTCAACGGGGGGTAGCACAGATACGCAGTATTTT. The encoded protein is CASSPSTGGSTDTQYF.

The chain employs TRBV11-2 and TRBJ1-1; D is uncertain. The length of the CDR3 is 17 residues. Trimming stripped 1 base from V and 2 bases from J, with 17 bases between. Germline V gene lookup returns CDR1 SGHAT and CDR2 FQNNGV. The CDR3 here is CASSLVAWGDRNTEAFF. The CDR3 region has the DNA TGTGCCAGCAGCTTAGTCGCCTGGGGAGATAGAAACACTGAAGCTTTCTTT.

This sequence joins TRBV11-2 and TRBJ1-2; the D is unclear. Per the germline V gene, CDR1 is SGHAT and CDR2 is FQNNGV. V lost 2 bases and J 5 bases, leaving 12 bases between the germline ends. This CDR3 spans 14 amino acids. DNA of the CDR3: TGTGCCAGCAGCTTAACCGGACGGGCTTATGGCTACACCTTC. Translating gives CASSLTGRAYGYTF.

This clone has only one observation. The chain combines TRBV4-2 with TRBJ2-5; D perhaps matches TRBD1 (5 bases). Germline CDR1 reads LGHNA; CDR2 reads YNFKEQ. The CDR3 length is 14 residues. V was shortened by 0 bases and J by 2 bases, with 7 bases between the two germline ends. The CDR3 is CASSQEGVQETQYF. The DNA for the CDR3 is TGTGCCAGCAGCCAAGAAGGGGTGCAAGAGACCCAGTACTTC.

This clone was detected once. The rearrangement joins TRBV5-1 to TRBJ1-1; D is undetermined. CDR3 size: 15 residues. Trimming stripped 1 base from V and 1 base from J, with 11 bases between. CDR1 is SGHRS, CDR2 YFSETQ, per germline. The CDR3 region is CASSLQASGNTEAFF. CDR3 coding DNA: TGCGCCAGCAGCTTGCAAGCGTCAGGGAACACTGAAGCTTTCTTT.

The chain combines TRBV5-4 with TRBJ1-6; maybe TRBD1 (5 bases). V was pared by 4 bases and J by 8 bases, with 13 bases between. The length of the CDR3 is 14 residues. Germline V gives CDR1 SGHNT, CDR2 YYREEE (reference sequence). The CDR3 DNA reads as TGTGCCAGCAGCCCAGGGATGGCTCATTCACCCCTCCACTTT. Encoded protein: CASSPGMAHSPLHF.

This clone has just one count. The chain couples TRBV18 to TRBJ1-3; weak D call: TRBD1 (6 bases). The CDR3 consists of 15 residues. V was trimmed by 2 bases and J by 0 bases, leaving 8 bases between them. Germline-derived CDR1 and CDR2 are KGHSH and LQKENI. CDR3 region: CASSPVGGSGNTIYF. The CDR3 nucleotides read TGTGCCAGCTCACCAGTAGGGGGCTCTGGAAACACCATATATTTT.

The CDR3 here is CAISESRGYTF. The CDR3 DNA reads as TGTGCCATCAGTGAGTCGAGGGGCTACACCTTC. The chain has TRBV10-3 and TRBJ1-2; D not resolved. The CDR3 sequence is 11 residues long. V lost 0 bases, J lost 8 bases, and 4 bases lay in between. Germline-derived CDR1 and CDR2 are ENHRY and SYGVKD.

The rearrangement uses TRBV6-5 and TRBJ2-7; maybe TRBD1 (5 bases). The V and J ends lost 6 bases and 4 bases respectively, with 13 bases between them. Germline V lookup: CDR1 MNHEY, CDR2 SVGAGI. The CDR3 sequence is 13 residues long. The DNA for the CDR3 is TGTGCCAGCAGCCAAGGGGCTGCGTACGAGCAGTACTTC. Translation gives CASSQGAAYEQYF.

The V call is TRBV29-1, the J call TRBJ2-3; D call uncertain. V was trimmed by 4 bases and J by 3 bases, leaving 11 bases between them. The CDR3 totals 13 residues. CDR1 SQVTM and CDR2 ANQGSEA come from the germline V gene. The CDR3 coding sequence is TGCAGCGTTGCCGGGCGGCTGACAGATACGCAGTATTTT. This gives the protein CSVAGRLTDTQYF.

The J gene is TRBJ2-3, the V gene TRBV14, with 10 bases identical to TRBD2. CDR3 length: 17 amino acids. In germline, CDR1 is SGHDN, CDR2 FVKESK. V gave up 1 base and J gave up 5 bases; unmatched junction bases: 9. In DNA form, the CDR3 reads TGTGCCAGCAGCCAAGGGGCTTCTAGCGGGGGAAGAGATACGCAGTATTTT. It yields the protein CASSQGASSGGRDTQYF.

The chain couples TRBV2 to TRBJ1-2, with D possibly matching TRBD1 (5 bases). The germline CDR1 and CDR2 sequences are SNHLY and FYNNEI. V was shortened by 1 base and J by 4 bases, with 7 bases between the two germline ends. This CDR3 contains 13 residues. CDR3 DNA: TGTGCCAGCAGTGAAGGCAGGGTCTATGGCTACACCTTC. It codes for CASSEGRVYGYTF.

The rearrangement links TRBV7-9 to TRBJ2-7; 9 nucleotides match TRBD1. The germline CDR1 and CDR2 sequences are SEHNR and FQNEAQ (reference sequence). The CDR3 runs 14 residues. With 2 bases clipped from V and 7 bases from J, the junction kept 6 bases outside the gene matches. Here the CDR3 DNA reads TGTGCCAGCAGCTTAAGACAGGGGGAGTATGAGCAGTACTTC. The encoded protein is CASSLRQGEYEQYF.

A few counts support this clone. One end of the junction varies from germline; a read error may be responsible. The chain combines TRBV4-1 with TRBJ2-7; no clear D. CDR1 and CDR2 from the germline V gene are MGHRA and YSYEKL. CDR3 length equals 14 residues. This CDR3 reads CASSQVQQSFEQYF. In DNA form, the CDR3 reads TGCGCCAGCAGCCAGGTACAACAATCCTTCGAGCAGTACTTC.

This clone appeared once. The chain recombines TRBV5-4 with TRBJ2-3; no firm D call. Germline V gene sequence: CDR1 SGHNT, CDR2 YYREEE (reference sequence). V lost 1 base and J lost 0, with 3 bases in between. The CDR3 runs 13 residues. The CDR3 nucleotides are TGTGCCAGCAGCTTGCTTAGCACAGATACGCAGTATTTT. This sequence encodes CASSLLSTDTQYF.

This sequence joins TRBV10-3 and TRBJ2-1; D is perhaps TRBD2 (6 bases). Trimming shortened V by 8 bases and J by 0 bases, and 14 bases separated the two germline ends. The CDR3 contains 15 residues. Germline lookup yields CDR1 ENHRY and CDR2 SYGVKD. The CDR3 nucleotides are TGTGCCATCTCATTAGCGGTGGACTCCTACAATGAGCAGTTCTTC. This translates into CAISLAVDSYNEQFF.

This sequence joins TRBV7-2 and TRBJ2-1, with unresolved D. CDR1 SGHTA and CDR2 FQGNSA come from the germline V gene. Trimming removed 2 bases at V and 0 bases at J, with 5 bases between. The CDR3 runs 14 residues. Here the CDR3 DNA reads TGTGCCAGCAGCTTAAGGAGCTCCTACAATGAGCAGTTCTTC. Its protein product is CASSLRSSYNEQFF.

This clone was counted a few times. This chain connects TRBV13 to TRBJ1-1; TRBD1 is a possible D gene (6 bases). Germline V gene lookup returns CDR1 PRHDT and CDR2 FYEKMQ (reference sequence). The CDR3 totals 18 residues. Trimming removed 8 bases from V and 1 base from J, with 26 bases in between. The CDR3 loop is CASSLVGFNARGNTEAFF. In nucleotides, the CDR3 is TGTGCCAGCTCTCTCGTGGGGTTCAACGCCAGGGGGAACACTGAAGCTTTCTTT.

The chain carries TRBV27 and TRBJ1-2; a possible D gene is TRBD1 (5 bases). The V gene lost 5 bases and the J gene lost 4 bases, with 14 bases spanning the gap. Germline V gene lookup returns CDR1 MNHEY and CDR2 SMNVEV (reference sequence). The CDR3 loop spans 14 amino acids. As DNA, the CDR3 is TGTGCCAGCAGTCCTCAGGGACTCCTCTATGGCTACACCTTC. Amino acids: CASSPQGLLYGYTF.

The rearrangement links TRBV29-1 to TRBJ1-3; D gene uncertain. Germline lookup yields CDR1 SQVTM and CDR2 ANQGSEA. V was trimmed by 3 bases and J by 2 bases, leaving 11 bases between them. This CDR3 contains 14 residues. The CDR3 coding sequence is TGCAGCGTTGAGCGCAGGAGCGCTGGAAACACCATATATTTT. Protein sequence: CSVERRSAGNTIYF.